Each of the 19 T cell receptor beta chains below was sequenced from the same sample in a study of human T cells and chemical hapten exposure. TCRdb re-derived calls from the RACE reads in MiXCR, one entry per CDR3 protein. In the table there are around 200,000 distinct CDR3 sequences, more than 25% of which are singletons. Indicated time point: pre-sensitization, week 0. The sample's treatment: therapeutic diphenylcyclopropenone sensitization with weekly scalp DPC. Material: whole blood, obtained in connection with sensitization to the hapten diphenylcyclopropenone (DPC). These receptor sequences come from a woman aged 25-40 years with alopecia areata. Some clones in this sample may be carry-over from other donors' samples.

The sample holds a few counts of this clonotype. CDR3 in DNA: TGTGCCAGCAGCACGTGGCACTCTGGGACCCAGTACTTC. This encodes CASSTWHSGTQYF. The gene calls are TRBV21-1 and TRBJ2-5. TRBV21-1 is reported as a pseudogene. CDR3 length: 13 amino acids.

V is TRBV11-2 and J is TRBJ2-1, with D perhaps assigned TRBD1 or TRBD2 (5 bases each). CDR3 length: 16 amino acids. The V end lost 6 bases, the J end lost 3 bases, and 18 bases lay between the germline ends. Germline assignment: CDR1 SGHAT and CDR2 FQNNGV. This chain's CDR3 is CASSHAGTRVYNEQFF. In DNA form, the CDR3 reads TGTGCCAGCAGTCATGCTGGGACCAGGGTCTACAATGAGCAGTTCTTC.

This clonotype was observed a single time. The CDR3 nucleotides read TGTGCCAGCAGGGCGGGCCCTGCCGGGGGTGAAGCTTTCTTT. Its translation: CASRAGPAGGEAFF. The chain is built from TRBV2 and TRBJ1-1; possible D gene TRBD1, 5 bases. In germline, CDR1 is SNHLY, CDR2 FYNNEI. CDR3 length: 14 residues. Trimming shortened V by 6 bases and J by 7 bases, and 18 bases separated the two germline ends.

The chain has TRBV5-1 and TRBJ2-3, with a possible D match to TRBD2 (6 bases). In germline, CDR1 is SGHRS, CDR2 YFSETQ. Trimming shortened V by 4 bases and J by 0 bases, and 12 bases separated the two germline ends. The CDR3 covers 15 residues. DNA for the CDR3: TGCGCCAGCAGCGAAGCCGGGACTAGCACAGATACGCAGTATTTT. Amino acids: CASSEAGTSTDTQYF.

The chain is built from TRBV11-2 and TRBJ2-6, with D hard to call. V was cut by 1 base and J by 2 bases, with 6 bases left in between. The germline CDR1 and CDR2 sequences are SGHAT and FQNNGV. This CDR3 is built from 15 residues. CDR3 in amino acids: CASSLVTAGANVLTF. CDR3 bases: TGTGCCAGCAGCTTAGTCACAGCTGGGGCCAACGTCCTGACTTTC.

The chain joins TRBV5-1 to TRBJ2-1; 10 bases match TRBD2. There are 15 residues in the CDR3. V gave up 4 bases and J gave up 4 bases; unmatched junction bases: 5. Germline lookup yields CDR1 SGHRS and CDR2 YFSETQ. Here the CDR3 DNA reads TGCGCCAGCAGCACCGCTAGCGGGAGTTACAATGAGCAGTTCTTC. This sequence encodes CASSTASGSYNEQFF.

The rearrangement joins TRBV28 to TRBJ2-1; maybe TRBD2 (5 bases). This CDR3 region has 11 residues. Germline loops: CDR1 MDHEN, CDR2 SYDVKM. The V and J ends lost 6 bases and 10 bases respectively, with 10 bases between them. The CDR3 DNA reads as TGTGCCAGCAGGGATAGACTAGAGCAGTTCTTC. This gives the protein CASRDRLEQFF.

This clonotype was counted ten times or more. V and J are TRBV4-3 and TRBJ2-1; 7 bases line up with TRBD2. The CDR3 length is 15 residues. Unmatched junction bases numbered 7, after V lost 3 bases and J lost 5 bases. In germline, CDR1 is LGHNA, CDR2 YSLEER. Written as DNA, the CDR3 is TGCGCCAGCAGCCACGGCGGGAGTAGCGACAATGAGCAGTTCTTC. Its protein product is CASSHGGSSDNEQFF.

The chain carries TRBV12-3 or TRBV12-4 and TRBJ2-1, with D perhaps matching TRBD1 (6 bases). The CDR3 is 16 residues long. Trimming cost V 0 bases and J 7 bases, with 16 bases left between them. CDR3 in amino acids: CASSLAPAGAQNEQFF. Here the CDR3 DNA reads TGTGCCAGCAGTTTAGCGCCGGCAGGGGCCCAGAATGAGCAGTTCTTC.

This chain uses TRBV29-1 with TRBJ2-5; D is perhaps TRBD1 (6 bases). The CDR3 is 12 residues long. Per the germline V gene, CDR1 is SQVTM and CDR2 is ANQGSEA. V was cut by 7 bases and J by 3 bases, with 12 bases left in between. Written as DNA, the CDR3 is TGCAGCGCAGCGAAGGGGGAAGAGACCCAGTACTTC. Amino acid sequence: CSAAKGEETQYF.

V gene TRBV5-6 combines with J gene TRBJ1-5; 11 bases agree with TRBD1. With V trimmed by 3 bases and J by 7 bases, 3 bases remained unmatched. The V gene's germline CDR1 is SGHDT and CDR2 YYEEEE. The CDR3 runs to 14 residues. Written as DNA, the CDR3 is TGTGCCAGCAGCTCGGGACAGGGGGTACAGCCCCAGCATTTT. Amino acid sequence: CASSSGQGVQPQHF. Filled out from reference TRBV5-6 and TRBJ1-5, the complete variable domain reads DAGVTQSPTHLIKTRGQQVTLRCSPKSGHDTVSWYQQALGQGPQFIFQYYEEEERQRGNFPDRFSGHQFPNYSSELNVNALLLGDSALYLCASSSGQGVQPQHFGDGTRLSIL.

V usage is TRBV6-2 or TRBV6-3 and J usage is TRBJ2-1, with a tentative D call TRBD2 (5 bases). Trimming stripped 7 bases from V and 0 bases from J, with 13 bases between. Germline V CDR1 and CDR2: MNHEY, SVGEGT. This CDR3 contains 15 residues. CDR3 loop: CASIPLGSSYNEQFF. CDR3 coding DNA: TGTGCCAGCATCCCTCTTGGGAGCTCCTACAATGAGCAGTTCTTC.

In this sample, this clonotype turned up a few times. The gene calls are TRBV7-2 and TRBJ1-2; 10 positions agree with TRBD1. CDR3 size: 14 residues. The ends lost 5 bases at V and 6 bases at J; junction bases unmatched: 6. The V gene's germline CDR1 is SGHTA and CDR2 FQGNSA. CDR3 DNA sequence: TGTGCCAGCAGCCTGACAGGGGGCGGCCATGGCTACACCTTC. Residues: CASSLTGGGHGYTF.

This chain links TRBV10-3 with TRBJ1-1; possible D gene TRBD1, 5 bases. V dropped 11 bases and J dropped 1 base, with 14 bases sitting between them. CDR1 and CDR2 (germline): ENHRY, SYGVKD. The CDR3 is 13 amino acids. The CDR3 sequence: CASVRGSNTEAFF. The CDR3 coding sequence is TGTGCCTCTGTTCGGGGCTCGAACACTGAAGCTTTCTTT.

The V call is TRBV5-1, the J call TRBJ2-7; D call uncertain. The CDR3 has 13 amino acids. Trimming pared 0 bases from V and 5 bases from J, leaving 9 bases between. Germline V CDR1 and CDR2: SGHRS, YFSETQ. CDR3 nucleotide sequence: TGCGCCAGCAGCTTGGCCCCAGTGAACGAGCAGTACTTC. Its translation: CASSLAPVNEQYF.

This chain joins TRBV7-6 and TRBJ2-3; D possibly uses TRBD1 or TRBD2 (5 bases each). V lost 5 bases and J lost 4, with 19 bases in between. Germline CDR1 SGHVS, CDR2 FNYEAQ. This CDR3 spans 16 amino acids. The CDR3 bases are TGTGCCAGCAGCGCAAATACACTCAGAGGGGCAGATACGCAGTATTTT. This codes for CASSANTLRGADTQYF.

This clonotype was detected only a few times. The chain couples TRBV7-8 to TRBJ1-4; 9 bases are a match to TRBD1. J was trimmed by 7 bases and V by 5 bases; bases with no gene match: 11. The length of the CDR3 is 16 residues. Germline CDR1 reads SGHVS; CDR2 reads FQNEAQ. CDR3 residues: CASSPPGQGFGEKLFF. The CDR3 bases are TGTGCCAGCAGCCCTCCCGGACAGGGGTTTGGTGAAAAACTGTTTTTT.

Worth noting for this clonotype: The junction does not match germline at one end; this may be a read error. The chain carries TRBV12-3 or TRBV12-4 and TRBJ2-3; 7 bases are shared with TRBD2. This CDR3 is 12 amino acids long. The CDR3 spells CASSLNVGGRDF. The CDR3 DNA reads TGTGCCAGCAGTTTAAACGTGGGGGGGAGGGATTTT.

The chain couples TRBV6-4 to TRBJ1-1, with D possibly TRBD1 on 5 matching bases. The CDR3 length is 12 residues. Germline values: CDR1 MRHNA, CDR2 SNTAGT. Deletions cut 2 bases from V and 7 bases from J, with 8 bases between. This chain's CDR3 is CASSDRQGEAFF. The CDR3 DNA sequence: TGTGCCAGCAGTGACCGGCAGGGTGAAGCTTTCTTT.